Below, 27 T cell receptor beta chains from the same sample are listed, as sequenced in a study of T cell clonotyping in hematopoietic cell transplantation. Here immunoSEQ multiplex PCR was the method, and the copy in TCRdb shows in-frame clones only, minus some. This table has around 7,000 clones, over 75% appearing once. The material sequenced was PBMCs, taken 30 days after allogeneic stem cell transplant. These receptors were collected from a female patient between 50 and 60 years old who had an allogeneic stem cell transplant from an unrelated donor, so the T cells may come from the graft donor. Some clones in this sample may be carry-over from other donors' samples.

The CDR3, as DNA: TGTGCCAGCAGTGAAAGCGGTGGGTCCCTTGTTTATGGCTACACCTTC. It encodes CASSESGGSLVYGYTF. The rearrangement joins TRBV6-1 to TRBJ1-2, with D unclear. Trimming pared 2 bases from V and 5 bases from J, leaving 18 bases between. This CDR3 contains 16 residues. Germline CDR1 reads MNHNS; CDR2 reads SASEGT.

The genes are TRBV6-1 and TRBJ1-1, with a weak D call TRBD1 (5 bases). Trimming shortened V by 8 bases and J by 5 bases, and 15 bases separated the two germline ends. The CDR3 extends over 13 amino acids. CDR1 and CDR2 from the germline V gene are MNHNS and SASEGT. DNA for the CDR3: TGTGCCAGCCCACAGGACGTGGGGACTGAAGCTTTCTTT. Its protein product is CASPQDVGTEAFF.

The gene calls are TRBV19 and TRBJ2-2, with TRBD1 matching over 8 bases. This CDR3 comprises 14 residues. Germline V gives CDR1 LNHDA, CDR2 SQIVND (reference sequence). Trimming removed 6 bases from V and 5 bases from J; junction bases left unmatched: 5. The CDR3 DNA sequence: TGTGCCAGTAGGACAGGGGATCTGACCGGGGAGCTGTTTTTT. It is translated as CASRTGDLTGELFF.

The chain uses TRBV6-6 and TRBJ2-7; the D is unclear. Trimming pared 2 bases from V and 0 bases from J, leaving 11 bases between. The CDR3 extends over 15 amino acids. From germline, CDR1 is MNHNY and CDR2 SVGAGI (reference sequence). The CDR3 region is CASSYDHRASYEQYF. The CDR3 coding sequence is TGTGCCAGCAGTTACGACCACCGAGCCTCCTACGAGCAGTACTTC.

This clone was observed a single time. The CDR3: CASSQGVGETYEQYF. The DNA of the CDR3 is TGTGCCAGCAGCCAAGGGGTAGGGGAAACCTACGAGCAGTACTTC. The V gene is TRBV4-2, the J gene TRBJ2-7; possible D gene TRBD1, 5 bases. Trimming took off 1 base at V and 2 bases at J, with 12 bases between the two ends. Germline V gene lookup returns CDR1 LGHNA and CDR2 YNFKEQ. CDR3 length equals 15 residues.

The chain carries TRBV19 and TRBJ2-2, with TRBD2 as a possible D gene (5 bases). The ends were cut back, 3 bases at V and 10 bases at J, with 18 bases in the middle. Germline CDR1 LNHDA, CDR2 SQIVND (reference sequence). The CDR3 loop spans 15 amino acids. CDR3 nucleotide sequence: TGTGCCAGTAGTATGCGAGGGAGTGGCTTTGAGGAGCTGTTTTTT. Protein product: CASSMRGSGFEELFF.

The chain employs TRBV9 and TRBJ1-4; 7 positions agree with TRBD1. CDR3 length: 16 amino acids. V lost 0 bases and J lost 2; bases outside the gene matches: 4. In germline, CDR1 is SGDLS, CDR2 YYNGEE. The CDR3 loop reads CASSVATGQTNEKLFF. CDR3 bases: TGTGCCAGCAGCGTAGCTACGGGACAGACTAATGAAAAACTGTTTTTT.

The rearrangement links TRBV28 to TRBJ1-5; 9 bases map to TRBD1. V trimming: 5 bases; J trimming: 7 bases; junction bases outside the gene matches: 6. The germline gives CDR1 MDHEN, CDR2 SYDVKM. There are 14 residues in the CDR3. The CDR3 DNA is TGTGCCAGCAGTCCGGGACAGGGCGGCCAGCCCCAGCATTTT. This gives the protein CASSPGQGGQPQHF.

V gene TRBV9 combines with J gene TRBJ1-1; D is undetermined. Germline CDR1 SGDLS, CDR2 YYNGEE. V gave up 4 bases and J gave up 8 bases, with 9 bases separating them. The CDR3 extends over 11 amino acids. The CDR3 nucleotides are TGTGCCAGCAGCCCCCTAGGCGAAGCTTTCTTT. Its translation: CASSPLGEAFF.

This sequence joins TRBV7-9 and TRBJ1-1; D might be TRBD1 (5 bases). The V end was cut by 3 bases, the J end by 4 bases, with 9 bases between. The CDR3 has 13 amino acids. Germline CDR1 and CDR2: SEHNR and FQNEAQ (reference sequence). CDR3: CASSFAGITEAFF. CDR3 in DNA: TGTGCCAGCAGCTTCGCAGGGATCACTGAAGCTTTCTTT.

The sample holds one count of this clone. The chain links TRBV5-6 to TRBJ1-1; a weak D match, TRBD1 (5 bases). This CDR3 is 15 amino acids long. Germline V gene lookup returns CDR1 SGHDT and CDR2 YYEEEE. V lost 1 base and J lost 0, with 10 bases in between. The CDR3 region is CASSLLGAMNTEAFF. DNA of the CDR3: TGTGCCAGCAGCTTGTTAGGGGCAATGAACACTGAAGCTTTCTTT. Together with reference TRBV5-6 and TRBJ1-1, the CDR3 gives the full variable domain: DAGVTQSPTHLIKTRGQQVTLRCSPKSGHDTVSWYQQALGQGPQFIFQYYEEEERQRGNFPDRFSGHQFPNYSSELNVNALLLGDSALYLCASSLLGAMNTEAFFGQGTRLTVV.

The genes are TRBV11-3 and TRBJ2-2; TRBD2 agrees at 10 bases. Losses at the gene ends were 5 bases for V and 5 bases for J; bases not matched to a gene: 11. CDR3 length: 17 residues. Looked up from germline, CDR1 is SGHNT and CDR2 is YENEEA. CDR3 region: CASSADLAGAVTGELFF. CDR3 bases: TGTGCCAGCAGCGCGGATCTAGCGGGAGCAGTAACCGGGGAGCTGTTTTTT.

This chain connects TRBV11-2 to TRBJ2-7, with TRBD1 matching 10 bases. Losses at the gene ends were 5 bases for V and 2 bases for J; bases not matched to a gene: 6. Germline V CDR1 and CDR2: SGHAT, FQNNGV. The length of the CDR3 is 15 residues. The CDR3 loop reads CASSPGTGATYEQYF. The DNA of the CDR3 is TGTGCCAGCAGCCCAGGGACAGGGGCAACCTACGAGCAGTACTTC.

The V call is TRBV19, the J call TRBJ2-7, with 9 bases lining up with TRBD1. Germline V gene data show CDR1 as LNHDA and CDR2 as SQIVND (reference sequence). The CDR3 runs to 15 residues. The V gene end was trimmed by 4 bases and the J gene end by 4 bases; junction bases not matched to a gene: 8. The DNA for the CDR3 is TGTGCCAGTAGTAATACGGGACAGGGCAGATACGAGCAGTACTTC. Its protein product is CASSNTGQGRYEQYF.

This chain links TRBV6-4 with TRBJ2-6; D gene unclear. The V and J ends lost 3 bases and 3 bases respectively, with 9 bases between them. CDR1 MRHNA and CDR2 SNTAGT come from the germline V gene. This CDR3 contains 15 residues. CDR3 in amino acids: CASSEGVFGANVLTF. Written as DNA, the CDR3 is TGTGCCAGCAGTGAAGGAGTGTTTGGGGCCAACGTCCTGACTTTC.

This clone turned up a few times. The chain employs TRBV2 and TRBJ1-5; D perhaps matches TRBD1 (5 bases). Trimming cost V 4 bases and J 8 bases, with 15 bases left between them. This CDR3 region has 14 residues. The germline gives CDR1 SNHLY, CDR2 FYNNEI. The CDR3 spells CASSGDSTHEPQHF. The CDR3 nucleotides are TGTGCCAGCAGTGGAGACAGCACCCACGAGCCCCAGCATTTT. Full variable domain (rest looked up from reference TRBV2 and TRBJ1-5): EPEVTQTPSHQVTQMGQEVILRCVPISNHLYFYWYRQILGQKVEFLVSFYNNEISEKSEIFDDQFSVERPDGSNFTLKIRSTKLEDSAMYFCASSGDSTHEPQHFGDGTRLSIL.

The rearrangement joins TRBV7-3 to TRBJ2-1; D remains unclear. The ends were cut back, 2 bases at V and 7 bases at J, with 9 bases in the middle. The CDR3 contains 13 residues. Germline V gene sequence: CDR1 SGHTA, CDR2 FQGTGA. CDR3 DNA: TGTGCCAGCAGCTTATATAAAGGTAATGAGCAGTTCTTC. It specifies CASSLYKGNEQFF. Complete variable domain (other parts from reference TRBV7-3 and TRBJ2-1): GAGVSQTPSNKVTEKGKYVELRCDPISGHTALYWYRQSLGQGPEFLIYFQGTGAADDSGLPNDRFFAVRPEGSVSTLKIQRTERGDSAVYLCASSLYKGNEQFFGPGTRLTVL.

The chain couples TRBV19 to TRBJ1-1; D gene unclear. This CDR3 is 13 amino acids long. The V end was cut by 8 bases, the J end by 1 base, with 11 bases between. Germline values: CDR1 LNHDA, CDR2 SQIVND (reference sequence). DNA of the CDR3: TGTGCCAGTCCTCCACCTGGGAACACTGAAGCTTTCTTT. This translates into CASPPPGNTEAFF. Full variable domain (missing parts from reference TRBV19 and TRBJ1-1): DGGITQSPKYLFRKEGQNVTLSCEQNLNHDAMYWYRQDPGQGLRLIYYSQIVNDFQKGDIAEGYSVSREKKESFPLTVTSAQKNPTAFYLCASPPPGNTEAFFGQGTRLTVV.

The CDR3 is CASSHRWGDRNYGYTF. CDR3 sequence (DNA): TGTGCCAGCAGCCACCGATGGGGGGACAGGAACTATGGCTACACCTTC. The gene calls are TRBV14 and TRBJ1-2; 8 nucleotides align to TRBD1. This CDR3 has 16 residues. Germline CDR1 is SGHDN and CDR2 is FVKESK. With 3 bases clipped from V and 2 bases from J, the junction kept 8 bases outside the gene matches.

This clone was seen a single time. The chain recombines TRBV6-6 with TRBJ1-6; 9 bases line up with TRBD1. With V trimmed by 9 bases and J by 7 bases, 7 bases remained unmatched. This CDR3 contains 14 residues. The germline V gene has CDR1 MNHNY and CDR2 SVGAGI (reference sequence). The CDR3 DNA reads TGTGCCAGTGGGACAGGGTTCGCCAATTCACCCCTCCACTTT. Translated: CASGTGFANSPLHF.

This clone was seen only once. This chain uses TRBV6-5 with TRBJ1-1; TRBD1 aligns across 7 bases. The CDR3 totals 14 residues. The J segment lost 5 bases and the V segment lost 6 bases, leaving 9 bases of the junction unmatched. Germline CDR1 is MNHEY and CDR2 is SVGAGI. As DNA, the CDR3 is TGTGCCAGCAGGACACCGACAGGGCGAACTGAAGCTTTCTTT. This translates into CASRTPTGRTEAFF.

J is TRBJ1-5 and V is TRBV19, with TRBD1 matching over 7 bases. With 1 base clipped from V and 0 bases from J, the junction kept 9 bases outside the gene matches. This CDR3 spans 18 amino acids. Germline V gene lookup returns CDR1 LNHDA and CDR2 SQIVND (reference sequence). DNA of the CDR3: TGTGCCAGTAGTATAGGACAGGGAAGGGGATATAGCAATCAGCCCCAGCATTTT. Protein: CASSIGQGRGYSNQPQHF.

This clone has a single count. The gene calls are TRBV5-1 and TRBJ2-5, with D possibly TRBD2 on 6 matching bases. V was trimmed by 3 bases and J by 1 base, leaving 13 bases between them. The germline CDR1 and CDR2 sequences are SGHRS and YFSETQ. This CDR3 spans 15 amino acids. The CDR3, as DNA: TGCGCCAGCAGCTCCAACACCGGGGGCCAAGAGACCCAGTACTTC. It specifies CASSSNTGGQETQYF.

The chain links TRBV2 to TRBJ2-4; 9 positions agree with TRBD1. The germline V gene has CDR1 SNHLY and CDR2 FYNNEI. V was clipped by 5 bases and J by 9 bases; unmatched bases: 8. This CDR3 has 14 residues. CDR3 sequence reads: CASSSGTGRGIQYF. The CDR3 coding sequence is TGTGCCAGCAGTTCCGGGACAGGGAGAGGCATTCAGTACTTC.

The chain couples TRBV7-9 to TRBJ1-6, with 8 bases matching TRBD1. The CDR3 runs 17 residues. V lost 2 bases and J lost 8; bases outside the gene matches: 11. Germline V CDR1 and CDR2: SEHNR, FQNEAQ (reference sequence). CDR3 amino acids: CASSLFVGQGAHSPLHF. The CDR3 nucleotides are TGTGCCAGCAGCTTATTCGTCGGCCAGGGGGCACATTCACCCCTCCACTTT.

The genes are TRBV5-1 and TRBJ2-3; weak D call: TRBD2 (7 bases). Germline CDR1 reads SGHRS; CDR2 reads YFSETQ. V lost 2 bases and J lost 6, with 13 bases in between. This CDR3 region has 14 residues. The CDR3 nucleotides read TGCGCCAGCAGCTTTCGGGGGGCGCTGGATACGCAGTATTTT. This sequence encodes CASSFRGALDTQYF.

V usage is TRBV5-6 and J usage is TRBJ1-1; D is perhaps TRBD1 (5 bases). CDR3 length: 11 amino acids. CDR1 SGHDT and CDR2 YYEEEE come from the germline V gene. Trimming pared 3 bases from V and 7 bases from J, leaving 7 bases between. The CDR3 DNA is TGTGCCAGCAGCTGGGGGGGTGAAGCTTTCTTT. This sequence encodes CASSWGGEAFF.